This T cell receptor (beta chain) was recovered during a study of blood T cell repertoires in COVID-19. Study-wide context: COVID-19 samples, acute and convalescent, were from the United States, Italy and Spain. Nucleic acid was either cDNA or gDNA, and it came from T cells, B-cell-depleted T cells, or PBMCs.

Sequencing used immunoSEQ multiplex PCR; TCRdb keeps in-frame clones, though not all of them. The sample lists fewer than 250,000 clones, approximately 80% occurring once. This clone has a single count. This CDR3 has 16 residues. Germline assignment: CDR1 SGHVS and CDR2 FQNEAQ. Trimming removed 1 base from V and 3 bases from J, with 13 bases in between. The V call is TRBV7-8, the J call TRBJ2-1; D remains unclear. This TCR derives from a woman between 50 and 59 years old with acute or convalescent COVID-19. Sample: peripheral blood. The CDR3 DNA follows: TGTGCCAGCAGCTTAGTCTCTTCGGCTAGCTACAATGAGCAGTTCTTC. It specifies CASSLVSSASYNEQFF.